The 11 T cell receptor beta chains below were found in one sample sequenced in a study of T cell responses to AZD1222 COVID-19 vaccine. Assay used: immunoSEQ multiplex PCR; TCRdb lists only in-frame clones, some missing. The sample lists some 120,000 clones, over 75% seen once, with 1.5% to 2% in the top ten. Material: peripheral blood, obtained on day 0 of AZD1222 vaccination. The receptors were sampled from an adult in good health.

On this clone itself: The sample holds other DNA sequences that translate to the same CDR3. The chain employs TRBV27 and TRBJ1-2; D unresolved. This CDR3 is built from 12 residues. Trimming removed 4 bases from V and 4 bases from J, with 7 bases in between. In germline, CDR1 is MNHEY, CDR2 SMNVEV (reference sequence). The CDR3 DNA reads TGTGCCAGCAGTTCGGGTAGCTATGGCTACACCTTC. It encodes CASSSGSYGYTF.

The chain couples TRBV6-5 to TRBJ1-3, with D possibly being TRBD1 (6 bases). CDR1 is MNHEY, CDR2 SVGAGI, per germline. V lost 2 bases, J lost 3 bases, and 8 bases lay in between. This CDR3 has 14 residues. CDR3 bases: TGTGCCAGCAGTTACACGGACAGTGGAAACACCATATATTTT. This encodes CASSYTDSGNTIYF.

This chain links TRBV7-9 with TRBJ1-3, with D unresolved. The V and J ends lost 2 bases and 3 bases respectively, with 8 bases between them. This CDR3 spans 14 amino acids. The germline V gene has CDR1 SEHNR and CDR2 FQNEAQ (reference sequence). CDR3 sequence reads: CASSLTPGGNTIYF. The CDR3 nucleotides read TGTGCCAGCAGCTTAACACCCGGTGGAAACACCATATATTTT.

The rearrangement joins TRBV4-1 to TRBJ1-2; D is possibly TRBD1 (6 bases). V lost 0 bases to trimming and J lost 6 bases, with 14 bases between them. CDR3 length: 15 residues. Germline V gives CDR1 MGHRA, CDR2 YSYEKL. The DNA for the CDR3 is TGCGCCAGCAGCCAAGATTCTAACAGGGCGGATGGCTACACCTTC. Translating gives CASSQDSNRADGYTF.

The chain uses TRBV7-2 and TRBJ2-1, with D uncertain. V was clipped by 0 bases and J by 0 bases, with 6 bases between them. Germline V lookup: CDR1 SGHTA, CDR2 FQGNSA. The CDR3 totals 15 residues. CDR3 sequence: CASSLAQSSYNEQFF. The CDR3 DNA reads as TGTGCCAGCAGCTTAGCCCAGAGCTCCTACAATGAGCAGTTCTTC.

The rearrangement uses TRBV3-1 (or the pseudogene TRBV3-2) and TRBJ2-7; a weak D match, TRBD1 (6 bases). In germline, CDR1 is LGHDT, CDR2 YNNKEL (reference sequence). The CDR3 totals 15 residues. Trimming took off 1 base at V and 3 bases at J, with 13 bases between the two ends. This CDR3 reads CASSQARGNHYEQYF. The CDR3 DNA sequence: TGTGCCAGCAGCCAAGCCAGGGGAAATCACTACGAGCAGTACTTC.

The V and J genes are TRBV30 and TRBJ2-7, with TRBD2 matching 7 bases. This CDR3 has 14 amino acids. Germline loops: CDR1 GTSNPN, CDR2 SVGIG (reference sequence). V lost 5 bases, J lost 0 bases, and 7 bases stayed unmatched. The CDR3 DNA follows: TGTGCCTGGGTCGTGGGGGGGAGCTCCTACGAGCAGTACTTC. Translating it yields CAWVVGGSSYEQYF.

CDR3 loop: CASSLGVGAQREKLFF. CDR3 DNA: TGTGCCAGCAGCTTGGGGGTTGGGGCCCAGAGAGAAAAACTGTTTTTT. The chain combines TRBV5-5 with TRBJ1-4; maybe TRBD1 (5 bases). This CDR3 region has 16 residues. V lost 0 bases and J lost 8, with 17 bases in between. Germline CDR1 SGHKS, CDR2 YYEKEE (reference sequence).

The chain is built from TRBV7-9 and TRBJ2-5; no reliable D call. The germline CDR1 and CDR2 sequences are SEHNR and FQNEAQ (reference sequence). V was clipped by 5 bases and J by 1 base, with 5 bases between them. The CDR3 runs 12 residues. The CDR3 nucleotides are TGTGCCAGCAGCCCGCCCCAAGAGACCCAGTACTTC. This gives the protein CASSPPQETQYF.

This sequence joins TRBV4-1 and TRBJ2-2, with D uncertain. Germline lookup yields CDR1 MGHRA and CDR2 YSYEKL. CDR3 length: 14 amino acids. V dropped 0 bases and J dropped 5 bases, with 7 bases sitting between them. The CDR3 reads CASSQEDFTGELFF. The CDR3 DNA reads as TGCGCCAGCAGCCAAGAGGATTTTACCGGGGAGCTGTTTTTT.

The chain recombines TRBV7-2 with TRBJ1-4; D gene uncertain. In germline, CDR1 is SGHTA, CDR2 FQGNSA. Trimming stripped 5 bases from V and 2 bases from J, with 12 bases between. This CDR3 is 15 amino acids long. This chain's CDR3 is CASSVVGSTNEKLFF. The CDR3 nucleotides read TGTGCCAGCAGCGTGGTAGGGTCGACTAATGAAAAACTGTTTTTT. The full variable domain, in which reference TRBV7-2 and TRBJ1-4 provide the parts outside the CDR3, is GAGVSQSPSNKVTEKGKDVELRCDPISGHTALYWYRQSLGQGLEFLIYFQGNSAPDKSGLPSDRFSAERTGGSVSTLTIQRTQQEDSAVYLCASSVVGSTNEKLFFGSGTQLSVL.